This T cell receptor beta chain was obtained from a study of OX40 agonist ivuxolimab in advanced cancers. The table came from immunoSEQ multiplex PCR; TCRdb's copy has only in-frame clones and leaves some out. This sample has 60,000 to 90,000 clones, with about 81% found just once. V gave up 0 bases and J gave up 2 bases, with 17 bases separating them. This CDR3 comprises 17 residues. The germline V gene encodes CDR1 ENHRY and CDR2 SYGVKD. This clone was detected only a few times. This chain uses TRBV10-3 with TRBJ2-7; D is perhaps TRBD1 or TRBD2 (6 bases each). Source: CD4+ or CD8+ T cells sorted from blood, taken in a trial of the OX40 agonist ivuxolimab. The sequence was obtained from an adult with an advanced solid tumor such as melanoma, head and neck, liver or kidney cancer. The CDR3 DNA is TGTGCCATCAGTGAGTCCGGGGGCCAGGGTAGGGCCTACGAGCAGTACTTC. Residues: CAISESGGQGRAYEQYF.